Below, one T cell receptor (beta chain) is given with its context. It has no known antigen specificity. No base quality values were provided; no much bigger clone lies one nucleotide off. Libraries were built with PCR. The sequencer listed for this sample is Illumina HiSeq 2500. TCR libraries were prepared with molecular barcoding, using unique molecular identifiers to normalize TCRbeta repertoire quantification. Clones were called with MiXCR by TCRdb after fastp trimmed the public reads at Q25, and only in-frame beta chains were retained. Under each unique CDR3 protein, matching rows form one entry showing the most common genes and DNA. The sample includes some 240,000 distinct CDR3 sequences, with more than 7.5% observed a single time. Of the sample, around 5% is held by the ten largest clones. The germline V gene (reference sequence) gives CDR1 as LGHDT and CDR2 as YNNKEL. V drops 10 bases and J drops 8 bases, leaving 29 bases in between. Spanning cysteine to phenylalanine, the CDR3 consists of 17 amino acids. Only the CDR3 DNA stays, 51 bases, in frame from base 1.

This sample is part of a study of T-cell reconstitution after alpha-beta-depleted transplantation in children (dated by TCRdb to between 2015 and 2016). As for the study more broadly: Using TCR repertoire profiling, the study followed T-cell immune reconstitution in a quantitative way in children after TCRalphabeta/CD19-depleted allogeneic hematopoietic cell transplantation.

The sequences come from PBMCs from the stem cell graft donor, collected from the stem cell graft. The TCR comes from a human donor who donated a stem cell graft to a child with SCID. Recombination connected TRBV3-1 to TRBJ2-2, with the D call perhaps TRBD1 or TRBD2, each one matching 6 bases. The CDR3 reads CAIWGTPGHLTRGELFF. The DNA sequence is TGTGCCATCTGGGGGACTCCGGGACACCTTACTCGAGGGGAGCTGTTTTTT.